The clone carrying this TCR beta chain was counted many times. Unique molecular identifiers were used to barcode this TCRbeta library. TCRdb reprocessed the PCR reads via MiXCR and lists one record per CDR3 protein. Of around 240,000 distinct CDR3 sequences detected, 9.7% appear once; the ten largest clones hold around 5.1%. V shed 10 bases and J 1 base; nucleotides not matched to a gene: 6. Per the germline V gene, CDR1 is SGHTA and CDR2 is FQGNSA. This CDR3 comprises 13 residues. The data belong to a study of T-cell reconstitution after alpha-beta-depleted transplantation in children. This sequence was found in a human donor who donated a stem cell graft to a child with SCID. Material: PBMCs from the stem cell graft donor, obtained from the stem cell graft. V usage is TRBV7-2 and J usage is TRBJ1-1, with 7 bases fitting TRBD1. The CDR3 loop is CATSGQPNTEAFF. CDR3 in DNA: TGTGCCACGTCGGGACAGCCGAACACTGAAGCTTTCTTT.